Below, 28 T cell receptor beta chains from the same sample are listed, as sequenced in a study of preoperative IRX-2 immunotherapy in early breast cancer (dated by TCRdb to about 2019). The treatment or condition label here, explained by the study, means: preoperative locoregional IRX-2 cytokine immunotherapy. The receptor library was made with the immunoSEQ multiplex PCR assay. The immuneACCESS repertoire file appears here via TCRdb, limited to in-frame rearrangements. These files lack a portion of the clones; in checked studies, under half of the deficit traces to unresolved V genes, and the cause of the others is not known. The table for this sample lists around 95,000 clones; roughly 88% of them were counted only once. The top ten constitute roughly 2% of the sample. This material consisted of tumor tissue, taken after IRX-2 immunotherapy. These receptor sequences come from a human donor with breast cancer.

This clone occurred once. V usage is TRBV9 and J usage is TRBJ1-2, with TRBD1 as a possible D gene (6 bases). Trimming pared 0 bases from V and 8 bases from J, leaving 17 bases between. The CDR3 length is 15 residues. The germline CDR1 and CDR2 sequences are SGDLS and YYNGEE. The CDR3 protein is CASSVEGGTFEGYTF. In nucleotides, the CDR3 is TGTGCCAGCAGCGTAGAAGGGGGGACCTTCGAGGGCTACACCTTC.

V is TRBV28 and J is TRBJ2-1; TRBD1 aligns across 7 bases. There are 14 residues in the CDR3. The germline V gene encodes CDR1 MDHEN and CDR2 SYDVKM. Germline trimming cut 8 bases from V and 8 bases from J; bases unmatched to any gene: 12. Here the CDR3 DNA reads TGTGCCAGCCGGGGACAGACCTACGTTGATGAGCAGTTCTTC. Its protein is CASRGQTYVDEQFF.

The chain uses TRBV19 and TRBJ1-5, with 9 bases lining up with TRBD1. This CDR3 has 14 amino acids. The germline V gene has CDR1 LNHDA and CDR2 SQIVND (reference sequence). V shed 3 bases, J shed 6 bases, and the junction held 3 bases outside the gene matches. As DNA, the CDR3 is TGTGCCAGTAGTATGTTGGGACAGGGTCAGCCCCAGCATTTT. Protein sequence: CASSMLGQGQPQHF.

The CDR3 loop is CASSAHGGTLPTDTQYF. The CDR3 nucleotides are TGTGCCAGCAGCGCACACGGGGGTACTTTACCCACAGATACGCAGTATTTT. The chain employs TRBV28 and TRBJ2-3; TRBD2 is a possible D gene (6 bases). Germline V gives CDR1 MDHEN, CDR2 SYDVKM. The CDR3 has 17 amino acids. Trimming shortened V by 6 bases and J by 2 bases, and 21 bases separated the two germline ends. Combining the CDR3 with reference TRBV28 and TRBJ2-3 gives the whole variable domain DVKVTQSSRYLVKRTGEKVFLECVQDMDHENMFWYRQDPGLGLRLIYFSYDVKMKEKGDIPEGYSVSREKKERFSLILESASTNQTSMYLCASSAHGGTLPTDTQYFGPGTRLTVL.

This chain links TRBV5-1 with TRBJ2-1; 8 nucleotides match TRBD2. The CDR3 is 15 amino acids. The germline V gene encodes CDR1 SGHRS and CDR2 YFSETQ. Trimming cost V 3 bases and J 9 bases; bases outside gene matches: 11. This chain's CDR3 is CASSSPGLVALEQFF. In nucleotides, the CDR3 is TGCGCCAGCAGCTCACCGGGACTAGTTGCTCTTGAGCAGTTCTTC.

The chain combines TRBV29-1 with TRBJ1-4, with 8 bases lining up with TRBD1. V dropped 4 bases and J dropped 8; count of bases not matched to a gene: 9. This CDR3 has 14 amino acids. Germline CDR1 SQVTM, CDR2 ANQGSEA. The CDR3 sequence: CSVGTTGGMEKLFF. The CDR3 coding sequence is TGCAGCGTTGGAACAACAGGGGGAATGGAAAAACTGTTTTTT.

The J gene is TRBJ1-5, the V gene TRBV11-3; D remains unclear. This CDR3 comprises 14 residues. Germline V gene sequence: CDR1 SGHNT, CDR2 YENEEA. The V gene lost 5 bases and the J gene lost 7 bases, with 15 bases spanning the gap. Written as DNA, the CDR3 is TGTGCCAGCAGCCCATCAGAATTGGACCAGCCCCAGCATTTT. Translating gives CASSPSELDQPQHF.

CDR3 protein: CASSLGTGTLRGSPLHF. The CDR3 DNA reads as TGTGCCAGCAGCTTGGGGACCGGGACATTAAGAGGTTCACCCCTCCACTTT. The chain is built from TRBV7-7 and TRBJ1-6; a weak D match, TRBD1 (6 bases). Germline V gene sequence: CDR1 SSHAT, CDR2 FNYEAQ (reference sequence). This CDR3 contains 17 residues. V gave up 3 bases and J gave up 9 bases, with 21 bases separating them. The full variable domain, in which reference TRBV7-7 and TRBJ1-6 provide the parts outside the CDR3, is GAGVSQSPRYKVTKRGQDVTLRCDPISSHATLYWYQQALGQGPEFLTYFNYEAQPDKSGLPSDRFSAERPEGSISTLTIQRTEQRDSAMYRCASSLGTGTLRGSPLHFGNGTRLTVT.

The chain carries TRBV10-2 and TRBJ2-1; D is ambiguous. V was shortened by 2 bases and J by 10 bases, with 15 bases between the two germline ends. CDR1 and CDR2 (germline): WSHSY, SAAADI. The CDR3 runs 14 residues. The CDR3 DNA reads as TGCGCCAGCAGTGAGGACTTGGTAGCCCTCGAGCAGTTCTTC. Protein product: CASSEDLVALEQFF.

J is TRBJ2-7 and V is TRBV10-1; the match to TRBD1 covers 9 bases. V lost 6 bases, J lost 6 bases, and 9 bases stayed unmatched. Per germline, CDR1 WNHNN and CDR2 SYGVQD (reference sequence). This CDR3 spans 14 amino acids. CDR3 protein: CASRSGQGSSEQYF. The DNA for the CDR3 is TGCGCCAGCAGATCGGGACAGGGATCGTCCGAGCAGTACTTC.

This clone has only a few counts. The chain recombines TRBV5-1 with TRBJ1-1, with unresolved D. CDR1 is SGHRS and CDR2 is YFSETQ in the germline V gene. This CDR3 has 14 amino acids. V was trimmed by 0 bases and J by 6 bases, leaving 12 bases between them. In nucleotides, the CDR3 is TGCGCCAGCAGCTTGGGAGGGAAGTTAGCTGAAGCTTTCTTT. Translation: CASSLGGKLAEAFF. The entire variable domain, with the rest obtained from reference TRBV5-1 and TRBJ1-1, is as follows: KAGVTQTPRYLIKTRGQQVTLSCSPISGHRSVSWYQQTPGQGLQFLFEYFSETQRNKGNFPGRFSGRQFSNSRSEMNVSTLELGDSALYLCASSLGGKLAEAFFGQGTRLTVV.

The rearrangement links TRBV22-1 to TRBJ2-4; the listed D gene, TRBD1, was not tested against the DNA. TRBV22-1 is given as a pseudogene. The CDR3 has 14 residues. Written as DNA, the CDR3 is TGTGCCAGCAGCAGGACATCAGCCAAAAACATTCAGTACTTC. This translates into CASSRTSAKNIQYF.

V is TRBV28 and J is TRBJ1-2; D is perhaps TRBD1 (6 bases). V gave up 5 bases and J gave up 2 bases, with 12 bases separating them. CDR3 length: 14 residues. Germline lookup yields CDR1 MDHEN and CDR2 SYDVKM. The CDR3 loop reads CASSGSTGNYGYTF. The CDR3 DNA is TGTGCCAGCAGTGGATCGACAGGCAACTATGGCTACACCTTC.

This sequence joins TRBV29-1 and TRBJ1-1; the D gene is possibly TRBD1 (6 bases). The ends were cut back, 0 bases at V and 1 base at J, with 18 bases in the middle. Looked up from germline, CDR1 is SQVTM and CDR2 is ANQGSEA. This CDR3 region has 17 residues. The CDR3 sequence: CSVEEVWGLRGNTEAFF. CDR3 sequence (DNA): TGCAGCGTTGAAGAAGTTTGGGGGCTACGCGGGAACACTGAAGCTTTCTTT.

The chain couples TRBV28 to TRBJ2-7; a possible D gene is TRBD2 (5 bases). Germline CDR1 MDHEN, CDR2 SYDVKM. This CDR3 has 12 amino acids. V gave up 3 bases and J gave up 4 bases, with 7 bases separating them. In DNA, the CDR3 is TGTGCCAGCAGTTTGAGGGCGTACGAGCAGTACTTC. This encodes CASSLRAYEQYF.

The chain combines TRBV7-7 with TRBJ2-7; 8 bases line up with TRBD1. The germline V gene has CDR1 SSHAT and CDR2 FNYEAQ (reference sequence). The V gene end was trimmed by 5 bases and the J gene end by 5 bases; junction bases not matched to a gene: 8. CDR3 length: 14 amino acids. The CDR3 sequence: CASSVDRVANEQYF. The CDR3 DNA reads TGTGCCAGCAGCGTGGACAGGGTGGCCAACGAGCAGTACTTC.

This chain connects TRBV1 to TRBJ2-2; TRBD1, the table's D call, was not compared with the DNA. TRBV1 is annotated as a pseudogene. This CDR3 has 19 residues. DNA of the CDR3: TGCGCCAGCAGCCAACCCGCCCCGGGACAGGGGGCGAACACCGGGGAGCTGTTTTTT. Its protein product is CASSQPAPGQGANTGELFF.

V usage is TRBV7-6 and J usage is TRBJ2-2; weak D call: TRBD2 (5 bases). Germline V gene data show CDR1 as SGHVS and CDR2 as FNYEAQ. V was pared by 3 bases and J by 3 bases, with 11 bases between. The CDR3 contains 15 residues. The CDR3 spells CASSLGVRDTGELFF. The CDR3 DNA is TGTGCCAGCAGCTTGGGAGTCCGGGACACCGGGGAGCTGTTTTTT.

This clone was observed a single time. The J gene is TRBJ1-1, the V gene TRBV22-1; the table's D call TRBD1 went unverified against the DNA. TRBV22-1 has pseudogene status. This CDR3 region has 14 residues. CDR3 protein: CASSKNRGSTEAFF. The CDR3 nucleotides are TGTGCCAGCAGCAAAAACAGGGGTTCGACTGAAGCTTTCTTT.

This clone was picked up one time. The J gene is TRBJ1-5, the V gene TRBV2; no firm D call. CDR3 length: 13 residues. The germline V gene has CDR1 SNHLY and CDR2 FYNNEI. The ends were cut back, 4 bases at V and 1 base at J, with 5 bases in the middle. The CDR3 loop is CASSVWSNQPQHF. The CDR3 DNA sequence: TGTGCCAGCAGTGTCTGGAGCAATCAGCCCCAGCATTTT.

The sample holds one count of this clone. The J gene is TRBJ2-5, the V gene TRBV19, with 9 nucleotides matching TRBD1. The germline gives CDR1 LNHDA, CDR2 SQIVND (reference sequence). V trimming: 6 bases; J trimming: 3 bases; junction bases outside the gene matches: 11. CDR3 size: 16 residues. In DNA form, the CDR3 reads TGTGCCAGTAGCTACGGAGGGACAGGGTCGAAAGAGACCCAGTACTTC. Translation gives CASSYGGTGSKETQYF.

Written as DNA, the CDR3 is TGCGCCAGCAGCCCAGGCAGCTCTGGAAACACCATATATTTT. It is translated as CASSPGSSGNTIYF. The V gene is TRBV5-1, the J gene TRBJ1-3; D remains ambiguous. Germline CDR1 is SGHRS and CDR2 is YFSETQ. V gave up 4 bases and J gave up 0 bases, with 8 bases separating them. The CDR3 length is 14 residues. Full variable domain (missing parts from reference TRBV5-1 and TRBJ1-3): KAGVTQTPRYLIKTRGQQVTLSCSPISGHRSVSWYQQTPGQGLQFLFEYFSETQRNKGNFPGRFSGRQFSNSRSEMNVSTLELGDSALYLCASSPGSSGNTIYFGEGSWLTVV.

The chain joins TRBV5-1 to TRBJ2-2, with a tentative D call TRBD2 (5 bases). The V gene lost 1 base and the J gene lost 4 bases, with 8 bases spanning the gap. From germline, CDR1 is SGHRS and CDR2 YFSETQ. CDR3 size: 14 residues. CDR3: CASSLTSSTGELFF. The CDR3 coding sequence is TGCGCCAGCAGCTTGACTAGTTCCACCGGGGAGCTGTTTTTT.

The J gene is TRBJ2-3, the V gene TRBV19; no reliable D call. V was trimmed by 3 bases and J by 3 bases, leaving 13 bases between them. The CDR3 spans 15 residues. From germline, CDR1 is LNHDA and CDR2 SQIVND (reference sequence). CDR3 DNA: TGTGCCAGTAGTATGTATCATAGATGGACAGATACGCAGTATTTT. It yields the protein CASSMYHRWTDTQYF.

This chain links TRBV30 with TRBJ1-2; D gene ambiguous. The V and J ends lost 0 bases and 6 bases respectively, with 17 bases between them. Germline V gene data show CDR1 as GTSNPN and CDR2 as SVGIG (reference sequence). The CDR3 covers 15 residues. This CDR3 is CAWSVNRKMRDGYTF. CDR3 coding DNA: TGTGCCTGGAGTGTAAATCGGAAGATGAGGGATGGCTACACCTTC.

Here the CDR3 reads CSVNGVSSYEQYF. The CDR3 DNA reads TGCAGCGTTAATGGCGTTAGCTCCTACGAGCAGTACTTC. The chain combines TRBV29-1 with TRBJ2-7; D not resolved. Trimming took off 5 bases at V and 0 bases at J, with 11 bases between the two ends. Germline V gives CDR1 SQVTM, CDR2 ANQGSEA. The CDR3 is made up of 13 amino acids.

The chain joins TRBV7-1 to TRBJ2-6; 7 bases line up with TRBD1. TRBV7-1 is marked as an open reading frame, function uncertain. CDR3 length equals 13 residues. Trimming took 5 bases from V and 13 from J; bases not matched to a gene: 8. The CDR3: CASSLPSTGVLTF. In DNA, the CDR3 is TGTGCCAGCAGCCTCCCATCGACAGGGGTCCTGACTTTC.

In its sample, this clone was seen once. This chain links TRBV5-1 with TRBJ2-3, with 10 positions matching TRBD2. Trimming cost V 0 bases and J 2 bases; bases outside gene matches: 3. Looked up from germline, CDR1 is SGHRS and CDR2 is YFSETQ. The CDR3 is 16 amino acids. Written as DNA, the CDR3 is TGCGCCAGCAGCTTGGTCCTAGCGGGAGTCACAGATACGCAGTATTTT. Translated, it gives CASSLVLAGVTDTQYF.